The 16 T cell receptor beta chains below were found in one sample sequenced in a study of OX40 agonist ivuxolimab in advanced cancers. The repertoire was sequenced with immunoSEQ multiplex PCR; TCRdb's copy has only in-frame clones and lacks some. This table has about 93,000 clones, around 94% appearing once. Source: CD4+ or CD8+ T cells sorted from blood, taken in a trial of the OX40 agonist ivuxolimab. These receptor sequences come from an adult with an advanced solid tumor such as melanoma, head and neck, liver or kidney cancer.

The rearrangement joins TRBV18 to TRBJ2-3; tentatively, D is TRBD2 (6 bases). The V gene's germline CDR1 is KGHSH and CDR2 LQKENI. The CDR3 is made up of 14 amino acids. The V end lost 6 bases, the J end lost 4 bases, and 14 bases lay between the germline ends. Written as DNA, the CDR3 is TGTGCCAGCTCCCCGGTAGCGGCTGCAGATACGCAGTATTTT. Protein sequence: CASSPVAAADTQYF. Using reference TRBV18 and TRBJ2-3 for the parts outside the CDR3, the full variable domain is NAGVMQNPRHLVRRRGQEARLRCSPMKGHSHVYWYRQLPEEGLKFMVYLQKENIIDESGMPKERFSAEFPKEGPSILRIQQVVRGDSAAYFCASSPVAAADTQYFGPGTRLTVL.

This chain uses TRBV7-8 with TRBJ1-5; the D gene is possibly TRBD1 (5 bases). CDR1 is SGHVS, CDR2 FQNEAQ, per germline. V was shortened by 5 bases and J by 7 bases, with 15 bases between the two germline ends. The CDR3 totals 14 residues. DNA of the CDR3: TGTGCCAGCAGCCCAAGCGGGGCGGGACAGCCCCAGCATTTT. Its protein product is CASSPSGAGQPQHF.

This chain joins TRBV6-5 and TRBJ2-7; the D is unclear. The CDR3 extends over 15 amino acids. Trimming removed 0 bases from V and 7 bases from J, with 16 bases in between. Germline CDR1 is MNHEY and CDR2 is SVGAGI. The CDR3 nucleotides are TGTGCCAGCAGTTACTCGAATGCGCTCCTCGGGGAGCAGTACTTC. Translation: CASSYSNALLGEQYF.

This chain links TRBV7-8 with TRBJ2-1; D remains unclear. Trimming pared 1 base from V and 0 bases from J, leaving 4 bases between. CDR3 length: 14 amino acids. Germline lookup yields CDR1 SGHVS and CDR2 FQNEAQ. DNA for the CDR3: TGTGCCAGCAGCTTAGTAAGCTCCTACAATGAGCAGTTCTTC. This gives the protein CASSLVSSYNEQFF.

V and J are TRBV27 and TRBJ2-3; TRBD2 agrees at 11 bases. The CDR3 length is 16 residues. Trimming at V came to 4 bases and at J to 5 bases, leaving 8 bases not matched to a gene. In germline, CDR1 is MNHEY, CDR2 SMNVEV (reference sequence). Written as DNA, the CDR3 is TGTGCCAGCAGTTCAAAACTAGCGGGAGCATTAGATACGCAGTATTTT. It specifies CASSSKLAGALDTQYF.

This clone is classed as medium-sized (0.01 to 0.1%). V gene TRBV19 combines with J gene TRBJ1-2; 9 nucleotides match TRBD1. Looked up from germline, CDR1 is LNHDA and CDR2 is SQIVND (reference sequence). The CDR3 consists of 14 residues. The junction had 8 bases not matched to a gene; V was cut back by 4 bases and J by 8 bases. The CDR3 sequence: CASSTRDRVNGYTF. CDR3 nucleotide sequence: TGTGCCAGTAGTACCCGGGACAGGGTGAACGGCTACACCTTC.

V is TRBV29-1 and J is TRBJ1-2; D is perhaps TRBD1 (5 bases). Germline CDR1 reads SQVTM; CDR2 reads ANQGSEA. The CDR3 is made up of 12 amino acids. Trimming took off 3 bases at V and 3 bases at J, with 8 bases between the two ends. This chain's CDR3 is CSVERGDYGYTF. In DNA form, the CDR3 reads TGCAGCGTTGAGCGGGGGGACTATGGCTACACCTTC.

As concerns this clone: At one of its ends the junction is not consistent with the germline gene, which may arise from a read error. The chain couples TRBV7-6 to TRBJ2-5; TRBD1 aligns across 7 bases. CDR3 size: 15 residues. Germline CDR1 reads SGHVS; CDR2 reads FNYEAQ. CDR3 sequence: CASSPKTGTKETRYF. CDR3 bases: TGTGCCAGCAGCCCTAAGACAGGGACCAAAGAGACCCGGTACTTC.

The CDR3 sequence: CASSIGGAYNEQFF. The CDR3 DNA reads TGTGCCAGTAGTATAGGCGGGGCCTACAATGAGCAGTTCTTC. The V gene is TRBV19, the J gene TRBJ2-1; D perhaps matches TRBD2 (6 bases). This CDR3 spans 14 amino acids. Germline V lookup: CDR1 LNHDA, CDR2 SQIVND (reference sequence). Trimming stripped 1 base from V and 2 bases from J, with 6 bases between.

The chain carries TRBV19 and TRBJ2-1; D gene unclear. This CDR3 contains 13 residues. CDR1 and CDR2 from the germline V gene are LNHDA and SQIVND (reference sequence). Trimming pared 5 bases from V and 8 bases from J, leaving 13 bases between. The CDR3, as DNA: TGTGCCAGTAGTTGGACGGCTGGGGATGAGCAGTTCTTC. It codes for CASSWTAGDEQFF.

The V and J genes are TRBV29-1 and TRBJ1-2; D gene uncertain. Germline CDR1 reads SQVTM; CDR2 reads ANQGSEA. CDR3 length equals 11 residues. Trimming removed 5 bases from V and 2 bases from J, with 6 bases in between. CDR3 amino acids: CSVPVNYGYTF. Here the CDR3 DNA reads TGCAGCGTTCCGGTCAACTATGGCTACACCTTC. Combining the CDR3 with reference TRBV29-1 and TRBJ1-2 gives the whole variable domain SAVISQKPSRDICQRGTSLTIQCQVDSQVTMMFWYRQQPGQSLTLIATANQGSEATYESGFVIDKFPISRPNLTFSTLTVSNMSPEDSSIYLCSVPVNYGYTFGSGTRLTVV.

This clone turned up a few times. The rearrangement joins TRBV5-1 to TRBJ1-1; D call uncertain. Germline CDR1 SGHRS, CDR2 YFSETQ. This CDR3 has 12 amino acids. V was shortened by 5 bases and J by 0 bases, with 5 bases between the two germline ends. The DNA for the CDR3 is TGCGCCAGCAGTGGGATGAACACTGAAGCTTTCTTT. This translates into CASSGMNTEAFF.

The chain employs TRBV6-6 and TRBJ2-7; D uncertain. Trimming took 7 bases from V and 5 from J, leaving 12 bases between them. The CDR3 is 12 amino acids. Germline V gene sequence: CDR1 MNHNY, CDR2 SVGAGI (reference sequence). The CDR3 here is CASTLQGNEQYF. The DNA of the CDR3 is TGTGCCAGCACCCTTCAAGGCAACGAGCAGTACTTC.

The gene calls are TRBV4-1 and TRBJ1-3; D is uncertain. The CDR3 loop spans 13 amino acids. From germline, CDR1 is MGHRA and CDR2 YSYEKL. Trimming took off 0 bases at V and 5 bases at J, with 5 bases between the two ends. The CDR3 here is CASSQESRNTIYF. The CDR3 nucleotides are TGCGCCAGCAGCCAAGAGTCTAGAAACACCATATATTTT.

This chain connects TRBV7-6 to TRBJ2-7; 8 positions match TRBD2. The CDR3 extends over 16 amino acids. CDR1 and CDR2 from the germline V gene are SGHVS and FNYEAQ. J lost 11 bases, V lost 0 bases, and 15 bases had no gene match. CDR3 nucleotide sequence: TGTGCCAGCAGCTTAGCACTGACCGGGACTAGTGAGGGGAAGTACTTC. As protein: CASSLALTGTSEGKYF.

This chain links TRBV29-1 with TRBJ1-2; 10 bases line up with TRBD1. The trim removed 6 bases at V and 6 bases at J, leaving 4 bases unmatched. The length of the CDR3 is 12 residues. Germline lookup yields CDR1 SQVTM and CDR2 ANQGSEA. The CDR3, as DNA: TGCAGCGTCTCGACAGGGGGCGATGGCTACACCTTC. It specifies CSVSTGGDGYTF.